The rows below give T cell receptor beta chains drawn from one sample of a study of quantifying T cell responses using KT2 cells. TCRdb re-called the UMI-ligation and nested PCR reads with MiXCR, one entry per CDR3 protein. This sample yields around 56,000 distinct CDR3 sequences, of which over 9% are seen a single time; roughly 9.9% belongs to the top ten. Sequences were obtained from PBMCs spiked with cells of the T cell clone KT2. The receptor source for this set is a human donor. Each CDR3 is given with its conserved first and last residue. Each record gives: D gene, V gene, J gene, clone size, CDR3 protein, CDR3 DNA. A D gene is named only where the DNA matches it firmly. Part of the rows lack a size; the others show once, few, many or a class for expanded clones.

>NA|TRBV29-1|TRBJ1-1|NA
CSVLREVGTEAFF
TGCAGCGTGCTCAGGGAGGTAGGGACTGAAGCTTTCTTT
>NA|TRBV7-8|TRBJ2-5|NA
CASSRMSVQETQYF
TGTGCCAGCAGCCGGATGTCGGTCCAAGAGACCCAGTACTTC
>TRBD2|TRBV12-3/TRBV12-4|TRBJ2-1|few
CASSPGLAGVGEQFF
TGTGCCAGCAGCCCGGGACTAGCGGGAGTGGGAGAGCAGTTCTTC
>TRBD1|TRBV12-3/TRBV12-4|TRBJ2-3|few
CASSWTGVSTDTQYF
TGTGCCAGCAGTTGGACAGGGGTCTCCACAGATACGCAGTATTTT
>TRBD2|TRBV7-8|TRBJ2-2|NA
CASSLVRRGRAGELFF
TGTGCCAGCAGCTTAGTAAGACGCGGGAGGGCCGGGGAGCTGTTTTTT
>NA|TRBV12-3/TRBV12-4|TRBJ1-1|few
CASSSALRGVNTEAFF
TGTGCCAGCAGTTCCGCACTAAGAGGGGTAAACACTGAAGCTTTCTTT
>NA|TRBV12-3/TRBV12-4|TRBJ2-7|few
CASSLAGTYEQYF
TGTGCCAGCAGTTTAGCAGGGACCTACGAGCAGTACTTC
>TRBD1|TRBV11-2|TRBJ2-6|many
CASSSQGAGANVLTF
TGTGCCAGCAGTTCACAGGGGGCTGGGGCCAACGTCCTGACTTTC
>NA|TRBV2|TRBJ1-5|NA
CASRGDRYNQPQHF
TGTGCCAGCAGGGGTGACAGGTACAATCAGCCCCAGCATTTT
>TRBD1|TRBV5-4|TRBJ1-4|once
CASSPVPGQGRNEKLFF
TGTGCCAGCAGCCCGGTCCCGGGACAGGGACGGAATGAAAAACTGTTTTTT
>TRBD2|TRBV19|TRBJ2-3|NA
CASSVRLAGDTQYF
TGTGCCAGTAGTGTAAGACTAGCGGGAGATACGCAGTATTTT
>NA|TRBV12-3/TRBV12-4|TRBJ1-4|many
CASRPGRRNEKLFF
TGTGCCAGCAGACCGGGACGGAGAAATGAAAAACTGTTTTTT
>TRBD1|TRBV5-1|TRBJ2-7|NA
CASSLGRTGGYEQYF
TGCGCCAGCAGCTTGGGTCGGACAGGGGGCTACGAGCAGTACTTC
>NA|TRBV6-5|TRBJ2-3|few
CASSMDIYTDTQYF
TGTGCCAGCAGTATGGACATTTACACAGATACGCAGTATTTT
>NA|TRBV7-3|TRBJ2-3|few
CASSPGRVGTDTQYF
TGTGCCAGCAGCCCAGGGAGAGTGGGGACAGATACGCAGTATTTT
>TRBD2|TRBV6-4|TRBJ2-3|many
CASSDSTSGGDTQYF
TGTGCCAGCAGTGACTCGACTAGCGGGGGAGATACGCAGTATTTT
>TRBD2|TRBV12-3/TRBV12-4|TRBJ2-3|many
CASSRPSGGTDTQYF
TGTGCCAGCAGCCGCCCTAGCGGGGGCACAGATACGCAGTATTTT
>NA|TRBV30|TRBJ2-1|few
CAWKTRGSYNEQFF
TGTGCCTGGAAAACTAGGGGCTCCTACAATGAGCAGTTCTTC
>NA|TRBV18|TRBJ2-7|NA
CASSPGGLVEQYF
TGTGCCAGCTCACCCGGGGGCCTGGTGGAGCAGTACTTC
>NA|TRBV20-1|TRBJ2-1|NA
CSAKGKLGNEQFF
TGCAGTGCTAAGGGAAAACTGGGGAATGAGCAGTTCTTC
>NA|TRBV29-1|TRBJ1-1|NA
CSVEGVFNAEAFF
TGCAGCGTTGAGGGGGTATTTAACGCTGAAGCTTTCTTT
>TRBD2|TRBV10-3|TRBJ2-1|NA
CAISSTSGRYNEQFF
TGTGCCATCAGTTCTACTAGCGGGCGTTACAATGAGCAGTTCTTC